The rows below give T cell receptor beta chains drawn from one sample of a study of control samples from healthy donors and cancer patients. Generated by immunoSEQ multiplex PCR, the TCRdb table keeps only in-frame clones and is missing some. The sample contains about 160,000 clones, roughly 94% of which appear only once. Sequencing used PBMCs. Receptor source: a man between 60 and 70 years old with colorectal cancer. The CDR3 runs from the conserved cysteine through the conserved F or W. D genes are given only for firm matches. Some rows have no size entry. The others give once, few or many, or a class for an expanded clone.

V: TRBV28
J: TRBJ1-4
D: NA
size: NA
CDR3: CASSLLFATNEKLFF
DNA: TGTGCCAGCAGTTTATTGTTTGCAACTAATGAAAAACTGTTTTTT

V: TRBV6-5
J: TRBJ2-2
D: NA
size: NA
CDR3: CASRVQGNTGELFF
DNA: TGTGCCAGCAGAGTACAGGGGAACACCGGGGAGCTGTTTTTT

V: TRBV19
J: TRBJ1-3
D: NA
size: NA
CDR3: CASSTTALSGNTIYF
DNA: TGTGCCAGTAGTACGACAGCGCTCTCTGGAAACACCATATATTTT

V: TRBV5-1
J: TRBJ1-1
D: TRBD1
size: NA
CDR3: CASSFKGARDTEAFF
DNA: TGCGCCAGCAGCTTTAAGGGGGCGCGGGACACTGAAGCTTTCTTT

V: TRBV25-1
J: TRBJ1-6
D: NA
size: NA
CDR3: CASSQTGVSNNSPLHF
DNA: TGTGCCAGCAGTCAGACCGGGGTGAGCAATAATTCACCCCTCCACTTT

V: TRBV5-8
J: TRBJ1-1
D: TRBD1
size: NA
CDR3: CASSLVRGLNTEAFF
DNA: TGTGCCAGCAGCTTGGTCAGGGGGCTGAACACTGAAGCTTTCTTT

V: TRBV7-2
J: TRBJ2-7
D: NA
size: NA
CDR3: CASSLAIGVQYEQYF
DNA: TGTGCCAGCAGCTTAGCGATAGGGGTACAATACGAGCAGTACTTC

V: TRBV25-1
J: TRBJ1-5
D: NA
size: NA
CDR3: CASSGAEIGQPQHF
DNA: TGTGCCAGCAGTGGTGCCGAGATAGGTCAGCCCCAGCATTTT

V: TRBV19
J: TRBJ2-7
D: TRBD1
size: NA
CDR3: CASSSQGAKSHEQYF
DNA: TGTGCCAGTAGTAGTCAGGGGGCGAAATCCCACGAGCAGTACTTC

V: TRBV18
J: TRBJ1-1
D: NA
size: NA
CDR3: CASSPPQGGFDTEAFF
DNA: TGTGCCAGCTCACCACCACAGGGAGGGTTTGACACTGAAGCTTTCTTT

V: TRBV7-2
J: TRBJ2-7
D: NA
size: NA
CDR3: CVSSSTGNSYEQYF
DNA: TGTGTCAGCAGCAGTACAGGGAACTCCTACGAGCAGTACTTC

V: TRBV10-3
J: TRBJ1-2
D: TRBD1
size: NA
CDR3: CAISAGQGNYGYTF
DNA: TGTGCCATCAGTGCGGGACAGGGGAACTATGGCTACACCTTC

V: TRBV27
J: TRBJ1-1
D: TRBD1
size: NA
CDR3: CASSTGVGTEAFF
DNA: TGTGCCAGCAGTACAGGGGTTGGCACTGAAGCTTTCTTT

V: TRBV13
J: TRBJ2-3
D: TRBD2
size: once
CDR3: CASSFSGGARIDTQYF
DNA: TGTGCCAGCAGCTTTAGCGGGGGGGCCAGGATAGATACGCAGTATTTT

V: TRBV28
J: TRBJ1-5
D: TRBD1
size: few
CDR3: CASSTGGAGQPQHF
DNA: TGTGCCAGCAGTACAGGGGGCGCGGGGCAGCCCCAGCATTTT

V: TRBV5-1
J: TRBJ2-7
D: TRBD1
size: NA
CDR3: CASSSPGQGTSYEQYF
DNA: TGCGCCAGCAGCTCTCCGGGACAGGGGACCTCCTACGAGCAGTACTTC

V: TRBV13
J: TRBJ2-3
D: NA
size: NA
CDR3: CASSSRTGELDTQYF
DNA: TGTGCCAGCAGCTCCCGGACGGGGGAACTGGATACGCAGTATTTT

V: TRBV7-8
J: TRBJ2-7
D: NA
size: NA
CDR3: CASSSRDIEQYF
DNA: TGTGCCAGCAGCTCCCGGGACATCGAGCAGTACTTC

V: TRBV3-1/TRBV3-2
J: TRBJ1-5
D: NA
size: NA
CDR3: CASSQDGPGVNQPQHF
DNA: TGTGCCAGCAGCCAAGATGGCCCTGGGGTCAATCAGCCCCAGCATTTT

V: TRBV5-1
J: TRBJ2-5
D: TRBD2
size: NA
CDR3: CASSLAVTSGDLGETQYF
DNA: TGCGCCAGCAGCTTGGCCGTGACTAGCGGGGACCTAGGAGAGACCCAGTACTTC

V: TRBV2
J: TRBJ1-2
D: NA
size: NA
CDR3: CASTHKLTPGDYGYTF
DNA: TGTGCCAGCACCCATAAACTTACTCCAGGGGACTATGGCTACACCTTC

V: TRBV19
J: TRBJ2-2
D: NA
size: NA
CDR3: CASRTGQTNTGELFF
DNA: TGTGCCAGTAGAACCGGACAAACGAACACCGGGGAGCTGTTTTTT